The rows below give T cell receptor beta chains drawn from one sample of a study of T cells in Graves' hyperthyroidism and ophthalmopathy. Each CDR3 protein gets one entry after TCRdb re-called the multiplex PCR reads with MiXCR. This sample has about 610,000 distinct CDR3 sequences, with 14% to 15% found just once. The specimen sequenced was blood. All receptors come from a woman aged 40 to 50 with Graves' ophthalmopathy. Each CDR3 is given with its conserved first and last residue. Fields, in order: clone size, D gene, J gene, V gene, CDR3 DNA, CDR3 protein. A D gene is named only where the DNA matches it firmly. The size entry is marked missing in some rows and otherwise reads once, few, many or a size class.

.,.,TRBJ2-5,TRBV5-5,TGTGCCAGCAGCTTGAGAGGAGGGTCCCCCCTCGAGACCCAGTACTTC,CASSLRGGSPLETQYF
.,TRBD2,TRBJ2-7,TRBV28,TGTGCCAGCAGTTTATTTCTTCTGGAGGCTAGCGGGAGAAGCTCCTACGAGCAGTACTTC,CASSLFLLEASGRSSYEQYF
many,.,TRBJ1-2,TRBV9,TGTGCCAGCAGCGTAGACACGGCTGGGCGAGTTGGCTACACCTTC,CASSVDTAGRVGYTF
many,TRBD1,TRBJ2-7,TRBV6-5,TGTGCCAGCAGTTACTCGAAGGGGGCTGACTACGAGCAGTACTTC,CASSYSKGADYEQYF
many,.,TRBJ1-1,TRBV6-2/TRBV6-3,TGTGCCAGCAGTTACTTCGGTTCGAACACTGAAGCTTTCTTT,CASSYFGSNTEAFF
many,TRBD2,TRBJ2-5,TRBV11-3,TGTGCCAGCAGCTTAGGCCGACTAGCGGGATTTGAGACCCAGTACTTC,CASSLGRLAGFETQYF
few,.,TRBJ2-5,TRBV6-1,TGTGCCAGCAGTAAATTGGGGGGGCCCCAAGAGACCCAGTACTTC,CASSKLGGPQETQYF
many,.,TRBJ1-2,TRBV7-2,TGTGCCAGCAGCCGTACACACCAGGGACTAGATGGCTACACCTTC,CASSRTHQGLDGYTF
many,.,TRBJ1-3,TRBV29-1,TGCAGCGTTGAAGCCAATCAAGGCTCTGGAAACACCATATATTTT,CSVEANQGSGNTIYF
many,.,TRBJ2-6,TRBV6-5,TGTGCCAGCAGGCCGGCTGACGGGGCCAACGTCCTGACTTTC,CASRPADGANVLTF